The entry below gives a single T cell receptor (beta chain) sequence along with its context. This specimen comes from a study of CD8 T cells in Susac syndrome. CDR1 is DFQATT and CDR2 is SNEGSKA in the germline V gene (reference sequence). This CDR3 has 16 amino acids. Trimming cost V 3 bases and J 4 bases; bases outside gene matches: 14. Random-hexamer reverse transcription was applied to 0.5 to 1 ug RNA. TCRdb reanalysed the immunoSEQ multiplex PCR reads using MiXCR and keeps one entry per CDR3 protein. The table records 330,000 or so distinct CDR3 sequences, around nine tenths of them present only once.

The chain recombines TRBV20-1 with TRBJ2-7, with TRBD1 matching over 8 bases. The sequence came from a human donor with multiple sclerosis. Material: CD8+ T cells from PBMCs. The CDR3 DNA reads as TGCAGTGCTAGGGGCGGGGAGACAGGGGTCCCATACGAGCAGTACTTC. Translation gives CSARGGETGVPYEQYF.